These T cell receptor beta chains were read from a single sample in a study of CD8+ T cells in alopecia areata. TCRdb's table, derived via immunoSEQ multiplex PCR, lists solely in-frame clones and lacks some. The data show about 4,500 clones, 55% to 80% seen once. The sequencing here drew on skin, taken at week 4, from a patient treated with tofacitinib. The receptor set was obtained from a human donor with alopecia areata. The CDR3 runs from the conserved cysteine through the conserved F or W. The D gene is left open where the match is weak. Clone sizes are given selectively: once, few, many, or a class where the clone is expanded.

TRBD2	TRBV18	TRBJ2-7	-	TGTGCCAGCTCACGCCGGGAGGGGCAATACGAGCAGTACTTC	CASSRREGQYEQYF
-	TRBV5-1	TRBJ2-5	-	TGCGCCAGCAGCTTGGAAGAAGAGACCCAGTACTTC	CASSLEEETQYF
-	TRBV6-5	TRBJ1-2	few	TGTGCCAGCAGTTTTGGGCTGAGCTACACCTTC	CASSFGLSYTF
-	TRBV5-1	TRBJ2-6	-	TGCGCCAGCAGCTGGAGGACAGCTCCAACCTCTGGGGCCAACGTCCTGACTTTC	CASSWRTAPTSGANVLTF
-	TRBV2	TRBJ2-1	-	TGTGCCAGTCAGGGGGGGGGCGAGCAGTTCTTC	CASQGGGEQFF
-	TRBV6-5	TRBJ2-7	few	TGTGCCAGCAGTGATTACTACGAGCAGTACTTC	CASSDYYEQYF
-	TRBV6-5	TRBJ1-1	-	TGTGCCAGCAGTTACTCACCGGGGAACACTGAAGCTTTCTTT	CASSYSPGNTEAFF
TRBD2	TRBV11-3	TRBJ2-3	few	TGTGCCAGCAGCTTAGAGAGGACTAGCGGCAGCACAGATACGCAGTATTTT	CASSLERTSGSTDTQYF
-	TRBV25-1	TRBJ2-2	-	TGTGCCAGCAGTGAGAGCCGACAGGTTTCCGGGGAGCTGTTTTTT	CASSESRQVSGELFF
-	TRBV7-3	TRBJ2-2	-	TGTGCCAGCAGCCTCGACCAGGGTCCCGGGGAGCTGTTTTTT	CASSLDQGPGELFF
TRBD1	TRBV5-1	TRBJ2-5	-	TGCGCCAGCAGCTTGTCCCCAGGGGGCGGATCGGAGACCCAGTACTTC	CASSLSPGGGSETQYF
-	TRBV7-8	TRBJ2-1	once	TGTGCCAGCAGCTTAGAAGGTGTTGCGGGCATTGAGCAGTTCTTC	CASSLEGVAGIEQFF
-	TRBV5-1	TRBJ2-5	few	TGCGCCAGCAGCCCAAGCGTCGGGGCGGTCCGAGAGACCCAGTACTTC	CASSPSVGAVRETQYF
-	TRBV10-2	TRBJ2-7	-	TGCGCCAGCAGTGATACCAGGTACGAGCAGTACTTC	CASSDTRYEQYF
-	TRBV5-1	TRBJ1-5	-	TGCGCCAGCAGGAGAGATAGCAATCAGCCCCAGCATTTT	CASRRDSNQPQHF
TRBD1	TRBV27	TRBJ2-2	-	TGTGCCAGCAGTGTGACAGGGACCGGGGAGCTGTTTTTT	CASSVTGTGELFF
-	TRBV13	TRBJ2-2	-	TGTGCCAGCAGCTTGGTGGCCGGGGAGCTGTTTTTT	CASSLVAGELFF
-	TRBV28	TRBJ2-7	-	TGTGCCACCTCCGAATTCGGGAGCTCCTACGAGCAGTACTTC	CATSEFGSSYEQYF
TRBD2	TRBV6-5	TRBJ2-7	-	TGTGCCAGCAGATCCGGGACTAGCTACTCCTACGAGCAGTACTTC	CASRSGTSYSYEQYF
-	TRBV19	TRBJ1-5	-	TGTGCCAGTAGTATTGTTCAGGGAGAGCAGCCCCAGCATTTT	CASSIVQGEQPQHF
-	TRBV6-5	TRBJ1-2	-	TGTGCCAGCAGTTACTCAACAGGCCGCCGCACCTATGGCTACACCTTC	CASSYSTGRRTYGYTF
-	TRBV10-3	TRBJ2-7	-	TGTGCCATCAGTGAGCGACCAGAATACGAGCAGTACTTC	CAISERPEYEQYF
TRBD2	TRBV7-2	TRBJ2-7	few	TGTGCCAGCAGCTTAGCGTCGACTAGCGGCTCCTACGAGCAGTACTTC	CASSLASTSGSYEQYF
-	TRBV11-2	TRBJ2-7	-	TGTGCCAGCAGCTCCTCTGGGGGAGAGATACCCTACGAGCAGTACTTC	CASSSSGGEIPYEQYF
-	TRBV5-6	TRBJ2-1	few	TGTGCCAGCAGCTTGGCGCATGAGCAGTTCTTC	CASSLAHEQFF
-	TRBV6-5	TRBJ2-7	-	TGTGCCAGCAGCACGGACGTCGAGCAGTACTTC	CASSTDVEQYF
TRBD1	TRBV6-1	TRBJ1-1	-	TGTGCCAGCAGTGCGGGGACAGTCAACACTGAAGCTTTCTTT	CASSAGTVNTEAFF
TRBD2	TRBV4-2	TRBJ2-1	once	TGTGCCAGCAGCCAAACTAGCGAGATCTACAATGAGCAGTTCTTC	CASSQTSEIYNEQFF
TRBD1	TRBV5-8	TRBJ2-3	-	TGTGCCAGCACCCGGACAGGGGGTACAGATACGCAGTATTTT	CASTRTGGTDTQYF
TRBD2	TRBV4-1	TRBJ2-7	-	TGCGCCAGCAGCTCTAAGCGGGGAGGGCCCTCTACGGATTACGAGCAGTACTTC	CASSSKRGGPSTDYEQYF
-	TRBV27	TRBJ1-1	-	TGTGCCAGCAGTTCCGCGGATGGGAAGGCTTTCTTT	CASSSADGKAFF
-	TRBV14	TRBJ2-7	-	TGTGCCAGCAGTTGGGACACCTACGAGCAGTACTTC	CASSWDTYEQYF
-	TRBV29-1	TRBJ2-7	once	TGCAGCGTCGGAACTGGGACAATGTACGAGCAGTACTTC	CSVGTGTMYEQYF
TRBD1	TRBV10-1	TRBJ2-3	large	TGCGCCAGCGGGGGGACAGGCTCCCTTAGCACAGATACGCAGTATTTT	CASGGTGSLSTDTQYF
-	TRBV6-5	TRBJ1-2	-	TGTGCCAGCAGTTACTCGGAGCATGTGGGCGGCTACACCTTC	CASSYSEHVGGYTF
TRBD1	TRBV18	TRBJ2-3	-	TGTGCCATTTCCATTGGGACAGAGAAAACAGATACGCAGTATTTT	CAISIGTEKTDTQYF
-	TRBV5-1	TRBJ2-4	-	TGCGCCAGCAGCTTAGACCAGGGGGGAAACATTCAGTACTTC	CASSLDQGGNIQYF
-	TRBV6-1	TRBJ2-5	-	TGTGCCAGCAGTTCCTGGACCGAACAAGAGACCCAGTACTTC	CASSSWTEQETQYF
-	TRBV7-2	TRBJ1-5	-	TGTGCCAGCAGCTTAGATCCAGGTCAGGATCAGCCCCAGCATTTT	CASSLDPGQDQPQHF
-	TRBV19	TRBJ2-4	-	TGTGCCAGTAGGGGGGCCAAAAACATTCAGTACTTC	CASRGAKNIQYF
TRBD1	TRBV7-9	TRBJ1-5	few	TGTGCCAGCAGCCTTACAGGGGGGGGAGGCAATCAGCCCCAGCATTTT	CASSLTGGGGNQPQHF